This T cell receptor beta chain was obtained from a study of blood T cell repertoires in COVID-19. Across the study: Samples of COVID-19 (acute and convalescent) were obtained from the United States, Italy and Spain. PBMCs, B-cell-depleted T cells, or T cells were the source of the cDNA or gDNA that made up the material.

Repertoires were generated with immunoSEQ multiplex PCR, while TCRdb's copy carries only in-frame clones and drops some. The sample lists over 85,000 clones, 85% to 90% occurring once. The CDR3 covers 17 residues. V was cut by 0 bases and J by 0 bases, with 15 bases left in between. Per the germline V gene, CDR1 is LGHDT and CDR2 is YNNKEL (reference sequence). This clonotype was sampled from a human donor in a cohort sampled during active COVID-19. J is TRBJ2-7 and V is TRBV3-1 (or the pseudogene TRBV3-2); a possible D gene is TRBD2 (6 bases). Sequencing was done on a sample of peripheral blood. The CDR3 DNA is TGTGCCAGCAGCCAAGATTCGCTGGGACTGAGCTCCTACGAGCAGTACTTC. It encodes CASSQDSLGLSSYEQYF.